The 17 T cell receptor beta chains below come from one sample, sequenced in a study of blood T cell repertoires in COVID-19. Produced via immunoSEQ multiplex PCR; TCRdb's table is partial and in-frame only. The sample carries about 24,000 clones, 75% to 90% recorded once. Sequencing was done on a sample of peripheral blood. The source is a human donor with acute or convalescent COVID-19. The donor label of this sample is uncertain.

The chain is built from TRBV19 and TRBJ2-2; a weak D match, TRBD2 (5 bases). CDR3 length: 15 residues. Germline V CDR1 and CDR2: LNHDA, SQIVND (reference sequence). Trimming took 3 bases from V and 2 from J, leaving 10 bases between them. In DNA, the CDR3 is TGTGCCAGTAGTATCGGGGTCGCTAACACCGGGGAGCTGTTTTTT. Translating it yields CASSIGVANTGELFF.

The chain recombines TRBV4-1 with TRBJ1-2, with TRBD1 matching over 9 bases. The CDR3 spans 15 residues. Germline V gene data show CDR1 as MGHRA and CDR2 as YSYEKL. V lost 1 base to trimming and J lost 5 bases; unmatched junction nucleotides: 5. Here the CDR3 reads CASSQGTGDAYGYTF. The CDR3 DNA reads as TGCGCCAGCAGCCAAGGGACAGGGGACGCGTATGGCTACACCTTC.

This clone was seen a single time. The chain joins TRBV2 to TRBJ2-5; no definite D call. V was shortened by 5 bases and J by 5 bases, with 6 bases between the two germline ends. Germline assignment: CDR1 SNHLY and CDR2 FYNNEI. The CDR3 is 11 residues long. In nucleotides, the CDR3 is TGTGCCAGCAGTCCCGAGGAGACCCAGTACTTC. Amino acids: CASSPEETQYF.

The chain joins TRBV20-1 to TRBJ1-2; D may be TRBD1 (5 bases). Trimming took 3 bases from V and 4 from J, leaving 12 bases between them. The CDR3 sequence is 13 residues long. CDR1 is DFQATT, CDR2 SNEGSKA, per germline (reference sequence). CDR3 coding DNA: TGCAGTGCTAGTTTAGGGGTCGGCTATGGCTACACCTTC. It translates to CSASLGVGYGYTF.

This clone was seen a single time. V usage is TRBV10-3 and J usage is TRBJ2-5; TRBD1 matches 11 bases. Trimming removed 5 bases from V and 1 base from J; junction bases left unmatched: 3. Germline V gene data show CDR1 as ENHRY and CDR2 as SYGVKD. The CDR3 totals 15 residues. CDR3 nucleotides: TGTGCCATCAGTTACGGGACAGGGGGCCAAGAGACCCAGTACTTC. Translated: CAISYGTGGQETQYF.

The J gene is TRBJ2-1, the V gene TRBV4-2; maybe TRBD1 (6 bases). The CDR3 is made up of 18 amino acids. Germline V gene sequence: CDR1 LGHNA, CDR2 YNFKEQ. V gave up 4 bases and J gave up 2 bases, with 21 bases separating them. CDR3 in DNA: TGTGCCAGCAGCCCTACTCACAGGGCCATAGGACCCTACAATGAGCAGTTCTTC. It codes for CASSPTHRAIGPYNEQFF.

This rearrangement joins TRBV5-1 to TRBJ2-7; D is possibly TRBD1 (5 bases). Germline V gives CDR1 SGHRS, CDR2 YFSETQ. The CDR3 loop spans 15 amino acids. V was shortened by 0 bases and J by 1 base, with 11 bases between the two germline ends. The CDR3 reads CASSLGTRDSYEQYF. The CDR3 region has the DNA TGCGCCAGCAGCTTGGGGACACGCGATTCCTACGAGCAGTACTTC.

In this sample, this clone turned up once. The rearrangement uses TRBV19 and TRBJ2-1; 8 bases match TRBD1. Germline V CDR1 and CDR2: LNHDA, SQIVND (reference sequence). This CDR3 contains 15 residues. With 3 bases clipped from V and 5 bases from J, the junction kept 6 bases outside the gene matches. The CDR3 nucleotides read TGTGCCAGTAGTATGGGGACAGGCACCCACAATGAGCAGTTCTTC. Encoded protein: CASSMGTGTHNEQFF.

V usage is TRBV20-1 and J usage is TRBJ2-7; D possibly corresponds to TRBD1 (5 bases). Germline values: CDR1 DFQATT, CDR2 SNEGSKA (reference sequence). The CDR3 has 13 amino acids. Trimming pared 4 bases from V and 5 bases from J, leaving 15 bases between. CDR3 in amino acids: CSATDSPQNEQYF. For the CDR3, the DNA is TGCAGTGCTACTGACAGTCCGCAGAACGAGCAGTACTTC.

The chain employs TRBV12-3 or TRBV12-4 and TRBJ1-2; D is perhaps TRBD1 (5 bases). Deletions cut 4 bases from V and 8 bases from J, with 8 bases between. The CDR3 extends over 11 amino acids. The CDR3 region is CASSSGQGYTF. CDR3 DNA sequence: TGTGCCAGCAGTTCAGGGCAGGGCTACACCTTC.

The chain is built from TRBV18 and TRBJ1-6; D ambiguous. Germline values: CDR1 KGHSH, CDR2 LQKENI. V was shortened by 1 base and J by 0 bases, with 10 bases between the two germline ends. This CDR3 is built from 17 residues. This CDR3 reads CASSPLTPSSYNSPLHF. In DNA, the CDR3 is TGTGCCAGCTCACCACTGACACCAAGCTCCTATAATTCACCCCTCCACTTT.

The genes are TRBV6-1 and TRBJ1-4; TRBD1 agrees at 11 bases. After removal of 4 bases from V and 8 bases from J, the junction contained 12 bases not matched to a gene. Germline V lookup: CDR1 MNHNS, CDR2 SASEGT. This CDR3 has 17 amino acids. The CDR3 DNA follows: TGTGCCAGCAGTGCCCGTACCGTGGGACAGGGGGGGGAAAAACTGTTTTTT. Amino acids: CASSARTVGQGGEKLFF.

The CDR3 region has the DNA TGTGCCAGCAGGGGACAGAGCTACAATGAGCAGTTCTTC. The encoded protein is CASRGQSYNEQFF. The chain is built from TRBV2 and TRBJ2-1; 7 bases are shared with TRBD1. Germline V lookup: CDR1 SNHLY, CDR2 FYNNEI. The CDR3 runs 13 residues. The junction had 2 bases not matched to a gene; V was cut back by 6 bases and J by 3 bases.

The chain uses TRBV2 and TRBJ2-2; D is undetermined. CDR3 length equals 14 residues. Trimming pared 4 bases from V and 1 base from J, leaving 7 bases between. Germline V gene sequence: CDR1 SNHLY, CDR2 FYNNEI. The CDR3 sequence is CASSVPRNTGELFF. CDR3 DNA sequence: TGTGCCAGCAGTGTACCGCGGAACACCGGGGAGCTGTTTTTT. The entire variable domain, with the rest obtained from reference TRBV2 and TRBJ2-2, is as follows: EPEVTQTPSHQVTQMGQEVILRCVPISNHLYFYWYRQILGQKVEFLVSFYNNEISEKSEIFDDQFSVERPDGSNFTLKIRSTKLEDSAMYFCASSVPRNTGELFFGEGSRLTVL.

The CDR3 coding sequence is TGTGCCAGCAGCGCGCAAGATAGCAATCAGCCCCAGCATTTT. Amino acid sequence: CASSAQDSNQPQHF. This chain joins TRBV7-2 and TRBJ1-5; the D is unclear. CDR1 is SGHTA, CDR2 FQGNSA, per germline. V was trimmed by 5 bases and J by 0 bases, leaving 8 bases between them. This CDR3 spans 14 amino acids.

The J gene is TRBJ2-1, the V gene TRBV3-1 (or the pseudogene TRBV3-2); maybe TRBD2 (5 bases). The germline gives CDR1 LGHDT, CDR2 YNNKEL (reference sequence). The CDR3 consists of 15 residues. Trimming shortened V by 1 base and J by 3 bases, and 10 bases separated the two germline ends. CDR3 in amino acids: CASSQGGNSYNEQFF. In nucleotides, the CDR3 is TGTGCCAGCAGCCAAGGAGGGAACAGCTACAATGAGCAGTTCTTC.

This chain joins TRBV4-2 and TRBJ1-5, with D hard to call. This CDR3 is 14 amino acids long. CDR1 and CDR2 from the germline V gene are LGHNA and YNFKEQ. Trimming removed 0 bases from V and 0 bases from J, with 3 bases in between. Written as DNA, the CDR3 is TGTGCCAGCAGCCAAGATAGTAGCAATCAGCCCCAGCATTTT. This sequence encodes CASSQDSSNQPQHF.